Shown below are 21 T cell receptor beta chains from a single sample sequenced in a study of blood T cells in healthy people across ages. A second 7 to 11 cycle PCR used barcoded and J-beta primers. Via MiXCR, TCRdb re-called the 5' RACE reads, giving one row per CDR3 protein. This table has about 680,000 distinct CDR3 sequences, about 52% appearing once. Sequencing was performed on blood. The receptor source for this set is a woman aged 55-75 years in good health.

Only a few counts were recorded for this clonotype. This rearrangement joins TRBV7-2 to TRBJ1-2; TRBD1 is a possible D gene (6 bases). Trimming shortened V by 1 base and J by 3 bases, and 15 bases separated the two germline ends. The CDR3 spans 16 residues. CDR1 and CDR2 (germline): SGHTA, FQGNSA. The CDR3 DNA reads TGTGCCAGCAGCTTAGGACAGGAAGACTGGTACTATGGCTACACCTTC. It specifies CASSLGQEDWYYGYTF.

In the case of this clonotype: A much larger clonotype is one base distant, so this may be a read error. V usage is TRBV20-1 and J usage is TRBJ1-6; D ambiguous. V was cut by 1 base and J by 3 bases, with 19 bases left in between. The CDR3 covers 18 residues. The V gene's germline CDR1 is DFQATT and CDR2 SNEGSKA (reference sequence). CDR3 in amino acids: CSARVEGPSSFYNSPLHF. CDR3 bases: TGCAGTGCTAGAGTCGAGGGTCCCTCTTCCTTCTATAATTCACCCCTCCACTTT.

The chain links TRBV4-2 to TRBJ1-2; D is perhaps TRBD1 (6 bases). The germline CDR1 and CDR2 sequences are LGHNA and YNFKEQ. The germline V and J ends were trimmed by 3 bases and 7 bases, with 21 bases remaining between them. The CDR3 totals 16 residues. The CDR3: CASSQGSAGVISGYTF. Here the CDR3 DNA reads TGTGCCAGCAGCCAGGGGTCGGCAGGGGTGATTTCTGGCTACACCTTC.

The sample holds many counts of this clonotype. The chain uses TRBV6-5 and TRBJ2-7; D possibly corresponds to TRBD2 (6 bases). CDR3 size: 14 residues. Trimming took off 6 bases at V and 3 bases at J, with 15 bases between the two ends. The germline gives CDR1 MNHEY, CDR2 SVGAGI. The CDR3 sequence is CASSPAGPDYEQYF. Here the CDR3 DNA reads TGTGCCAGCAGCCCCGCGGGACCAGACTACGAGCAGTACTTC.

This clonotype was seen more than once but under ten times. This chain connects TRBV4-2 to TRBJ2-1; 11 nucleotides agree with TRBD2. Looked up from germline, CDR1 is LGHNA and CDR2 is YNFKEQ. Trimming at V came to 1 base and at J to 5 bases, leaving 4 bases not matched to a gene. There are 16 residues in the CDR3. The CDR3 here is CASSQVGTSGNNEQFF. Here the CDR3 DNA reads TGTGCCAGCAGCCAAGTGGGGACTAGCGGAAACAATGAGCAGTTCTTC.

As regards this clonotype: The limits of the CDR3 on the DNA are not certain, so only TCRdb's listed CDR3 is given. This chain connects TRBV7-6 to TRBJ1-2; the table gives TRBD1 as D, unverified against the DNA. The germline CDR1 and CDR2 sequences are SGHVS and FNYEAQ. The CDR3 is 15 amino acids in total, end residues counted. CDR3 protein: CASSSTLGGFDGYTF.

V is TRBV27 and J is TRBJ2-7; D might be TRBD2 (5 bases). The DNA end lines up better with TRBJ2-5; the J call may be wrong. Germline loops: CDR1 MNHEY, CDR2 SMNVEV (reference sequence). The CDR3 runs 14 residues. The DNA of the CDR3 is TGTGCCAGCAGCCCTACCGCCCAAGAGGGGACCCAGTACTTC. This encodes CASSPTAQEGTQYF.

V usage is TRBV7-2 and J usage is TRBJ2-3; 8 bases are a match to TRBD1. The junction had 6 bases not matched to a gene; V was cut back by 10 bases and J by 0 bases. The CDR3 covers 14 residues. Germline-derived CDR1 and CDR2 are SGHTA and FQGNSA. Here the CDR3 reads CATRTGTSTDTQYF. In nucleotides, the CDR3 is TGTGCCACCAGGACAGGGACTAGCACAGATACGCAGTATTTT. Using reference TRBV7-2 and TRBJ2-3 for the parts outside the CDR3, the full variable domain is GAGVSQSPSNKVTEKGKDVELRCDPISGHTALYWYRQSLGQGLEFLIYFQGNSAPDKSGLPSDRFSAERTGGSVSTLTIQRTQQEDSAVYLCATRTGTSTDTQYFGPGTRLTVL.

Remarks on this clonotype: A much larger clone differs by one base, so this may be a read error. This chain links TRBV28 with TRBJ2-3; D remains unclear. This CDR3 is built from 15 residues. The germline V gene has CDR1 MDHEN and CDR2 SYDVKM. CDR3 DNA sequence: TGTGCCAACAGTCCCGGGTCGGGCCGAAGTGATACGCAGTATTTT. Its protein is CANSPGSGRSDTQYF.

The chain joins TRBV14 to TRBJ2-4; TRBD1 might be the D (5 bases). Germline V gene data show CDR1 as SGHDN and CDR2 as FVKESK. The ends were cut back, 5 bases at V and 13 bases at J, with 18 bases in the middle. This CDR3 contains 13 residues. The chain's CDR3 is CASSRGTFKEQYF. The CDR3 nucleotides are TGTGCCAGCAGCAGGGGAACCTTTAAGGAGCAGTACTTC.

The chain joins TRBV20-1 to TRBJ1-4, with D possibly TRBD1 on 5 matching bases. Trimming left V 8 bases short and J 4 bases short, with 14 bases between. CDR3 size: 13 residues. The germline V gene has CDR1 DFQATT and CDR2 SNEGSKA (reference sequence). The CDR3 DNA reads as TGCAGTATAAAGGGGTCGGGTAATGAAAAACTGTTTTTT. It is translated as CSIKGSGNEKLFF.

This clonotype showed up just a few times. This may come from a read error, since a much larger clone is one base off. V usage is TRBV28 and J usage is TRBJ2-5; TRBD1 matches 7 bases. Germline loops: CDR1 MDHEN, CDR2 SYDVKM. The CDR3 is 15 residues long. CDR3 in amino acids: CASSFTGTAQEAQYF. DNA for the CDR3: TGTGCCAGCAGTTTCACCGGGACAGCCCAAGAGGCCCAGTACTTC.

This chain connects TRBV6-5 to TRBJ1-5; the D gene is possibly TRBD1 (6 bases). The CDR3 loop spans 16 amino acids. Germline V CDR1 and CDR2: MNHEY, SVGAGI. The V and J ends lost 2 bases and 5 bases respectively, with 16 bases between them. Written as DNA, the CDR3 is TGTGCCAGCAGTTACAGAGGCACAGGGAGGGATCAGCCCCAGCATTTT. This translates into CASSYRGTGRDQPQHF.

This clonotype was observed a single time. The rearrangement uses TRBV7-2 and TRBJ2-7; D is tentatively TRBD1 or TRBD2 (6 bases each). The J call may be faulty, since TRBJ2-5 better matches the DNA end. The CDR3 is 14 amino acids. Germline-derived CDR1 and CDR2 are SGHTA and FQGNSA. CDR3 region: CASSSTRGAGTQYF. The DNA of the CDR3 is TGTGCCAGCAGCTCTACAAGGGGGGCCGGGACCCAGTACTTC.

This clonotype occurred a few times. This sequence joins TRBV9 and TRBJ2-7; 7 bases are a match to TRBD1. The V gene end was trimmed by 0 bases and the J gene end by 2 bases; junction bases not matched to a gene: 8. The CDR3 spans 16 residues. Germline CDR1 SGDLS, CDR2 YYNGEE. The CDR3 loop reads CASSVDSGTAPYEQYF. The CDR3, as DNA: TGTGCCAGCAGCGTAGACTCCGGGACAGCACCCTACGAGCAGTACTTC.

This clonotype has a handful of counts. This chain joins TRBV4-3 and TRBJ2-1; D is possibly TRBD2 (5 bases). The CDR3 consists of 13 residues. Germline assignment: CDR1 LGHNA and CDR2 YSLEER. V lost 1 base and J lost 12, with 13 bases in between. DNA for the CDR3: TGCGCCAGCAGCCAAGGAGGGCTAGCATGGCAGTTCTTC. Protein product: CASSQGGLAWQFF.

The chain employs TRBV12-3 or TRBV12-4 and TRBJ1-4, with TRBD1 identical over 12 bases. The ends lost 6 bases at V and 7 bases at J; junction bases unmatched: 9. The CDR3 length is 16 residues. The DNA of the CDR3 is TGTGCCAGCAGACGCCTCGGGACAGGGGGCGGTGAAAAACTGTTTTTT. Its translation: CASRRLGTGGGEKLFF.

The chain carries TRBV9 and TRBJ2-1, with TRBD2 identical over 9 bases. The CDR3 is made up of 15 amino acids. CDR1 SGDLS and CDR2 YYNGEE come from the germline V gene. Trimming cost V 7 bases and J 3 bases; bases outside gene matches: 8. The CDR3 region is CASEPSGMHYNEQFF. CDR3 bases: TGTGCCAGCGAGCCTAGCGGGATGCACTACAATGAGCAGTTCTTC.

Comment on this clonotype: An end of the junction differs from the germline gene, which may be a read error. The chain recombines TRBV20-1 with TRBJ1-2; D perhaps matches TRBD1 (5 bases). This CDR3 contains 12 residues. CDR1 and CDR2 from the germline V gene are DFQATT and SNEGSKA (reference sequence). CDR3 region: CSARSGTYGHTF. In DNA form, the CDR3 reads TGCAGTGCTAGATCCGGGACCTATGGCCACACCTTC.

CDR3 sequence: CASSEGTKDEQYF. CDR3 in DNA: TGTGCCAGCAGCGAGGGAACGAAAGACGAGCAGTACTTC. The rearrangement joins TRBV5-4 to TRBJ2-7, with D perhaps TRBD2 (5 bases). The CDR3 sequence is 13 residues long. Trimming stripped 4 bases from V and 5 bases from J, with 13 bases between. From germline, CDR1 is SGHNT and CDR2 YYREEE (reference sequence).

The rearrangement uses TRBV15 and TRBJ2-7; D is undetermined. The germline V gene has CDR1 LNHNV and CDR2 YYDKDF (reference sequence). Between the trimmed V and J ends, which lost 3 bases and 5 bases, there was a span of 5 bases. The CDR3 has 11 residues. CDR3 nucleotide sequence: TGTGCCACCAGCAGTACGCACGAGCAGTACTTC. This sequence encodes CATSSTHEQYF.